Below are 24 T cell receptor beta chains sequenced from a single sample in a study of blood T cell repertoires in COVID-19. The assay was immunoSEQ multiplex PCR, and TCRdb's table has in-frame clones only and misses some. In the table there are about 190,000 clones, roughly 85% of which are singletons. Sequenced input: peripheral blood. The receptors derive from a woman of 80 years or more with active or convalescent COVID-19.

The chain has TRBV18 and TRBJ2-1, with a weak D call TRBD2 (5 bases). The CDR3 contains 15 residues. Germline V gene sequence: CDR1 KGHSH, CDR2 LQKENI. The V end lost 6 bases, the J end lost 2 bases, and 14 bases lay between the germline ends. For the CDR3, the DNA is TGTGCCAGCTCCTCTGGAACGGGAACCTACAATGAGCAGTTCTTC. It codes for CASSSGTGTYNEQFF.

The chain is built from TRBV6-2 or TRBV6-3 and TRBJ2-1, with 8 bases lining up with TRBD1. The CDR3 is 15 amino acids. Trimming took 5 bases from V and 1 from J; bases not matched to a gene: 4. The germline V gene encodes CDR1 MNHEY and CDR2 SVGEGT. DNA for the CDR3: TGTGCCAGCAGTCACAGGGGGAGTTCCTACAATGAGCAGTTCTTC. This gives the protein CASSHRGSSYNEQFF.

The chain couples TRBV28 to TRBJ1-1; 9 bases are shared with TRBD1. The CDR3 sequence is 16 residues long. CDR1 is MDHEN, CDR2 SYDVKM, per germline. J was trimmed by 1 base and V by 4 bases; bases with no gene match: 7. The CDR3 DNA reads TGTGCCAGCAGTTCAAAGACAGGGGGACAGAACACTGAAGCTTTCTTT. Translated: CASSSKTGGQNTEAFF.

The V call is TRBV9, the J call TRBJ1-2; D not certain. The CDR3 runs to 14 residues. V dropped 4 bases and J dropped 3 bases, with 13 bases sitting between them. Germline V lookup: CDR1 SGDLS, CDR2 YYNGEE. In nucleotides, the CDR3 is TGTGCCAGCAGCCCGCCTCCAGGCGACTATGGCTACACCTTC. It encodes CASSPPPGDYGYTF.

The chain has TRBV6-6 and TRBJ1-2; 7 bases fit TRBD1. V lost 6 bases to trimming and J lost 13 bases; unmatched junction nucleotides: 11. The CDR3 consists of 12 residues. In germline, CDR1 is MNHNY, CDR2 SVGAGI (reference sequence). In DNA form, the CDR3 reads TGTGCCAGCAGGACCCGGGACAGCTTTTGCACCTTC. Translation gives CASRTRDSFCTF.

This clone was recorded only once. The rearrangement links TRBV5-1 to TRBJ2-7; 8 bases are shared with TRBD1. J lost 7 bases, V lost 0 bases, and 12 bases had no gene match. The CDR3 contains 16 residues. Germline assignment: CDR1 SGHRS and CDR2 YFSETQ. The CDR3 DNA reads TGCGCCAGCAGCTTGGCGGGAACAGGGGGGCCCGCTGAGCAGTACTTC. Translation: CASSLAGTGGPAEQYF.

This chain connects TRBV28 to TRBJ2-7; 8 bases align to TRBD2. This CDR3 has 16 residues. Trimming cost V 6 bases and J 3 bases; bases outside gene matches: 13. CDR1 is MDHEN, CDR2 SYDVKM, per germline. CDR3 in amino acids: CASRIYAGGLFYEQYF. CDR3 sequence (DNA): TGTGCCAGCAGAATCTATGCGGGAGGTCTTTTCTACGAGCAGTACTTC.

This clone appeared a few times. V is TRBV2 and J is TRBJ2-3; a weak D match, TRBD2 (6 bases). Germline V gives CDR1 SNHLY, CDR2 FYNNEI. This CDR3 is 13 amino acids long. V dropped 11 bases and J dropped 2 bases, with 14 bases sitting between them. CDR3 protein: CAGGEPFTDTQYF. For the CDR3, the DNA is TGTGCCGGAGGGGAGCCCTTCACAGATACGCAGTATTTT.

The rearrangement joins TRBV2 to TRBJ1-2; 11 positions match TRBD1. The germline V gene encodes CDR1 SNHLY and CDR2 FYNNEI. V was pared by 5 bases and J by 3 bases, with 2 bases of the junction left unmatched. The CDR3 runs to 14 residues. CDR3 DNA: TGTGCCAGCAGTCCGGGACAGGGGGACTATGGCTACACCTTC. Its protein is CASSPGQGDYGYTF.

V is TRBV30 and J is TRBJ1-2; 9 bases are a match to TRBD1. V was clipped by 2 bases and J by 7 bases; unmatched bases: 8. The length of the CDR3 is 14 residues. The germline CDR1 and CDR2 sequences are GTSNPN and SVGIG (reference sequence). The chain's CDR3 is CAWSLGQGVRGYTF. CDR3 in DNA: TGTGCCTGGAGTTTGGGACAGGGCGTTCGTGGCTACACCTTC.

CDR3 loop: CATSDPGTGGHGTQYF. DNA for the CDR3: TGTGCCACCAGTGACCCCGGGACAGGGGGTCACGGTACGCAGTATTTT. The V call is TRBV24-1, the J call TRBJ2-3; 11 positions match TRBD1. V shed 4 bases, J shed 8 bases, and the junction held 10 bases outside the gene matches. CDR1 and CDR2 (germline): KGHDR, SFDVKD. The CDR3 consists of 16 residues.

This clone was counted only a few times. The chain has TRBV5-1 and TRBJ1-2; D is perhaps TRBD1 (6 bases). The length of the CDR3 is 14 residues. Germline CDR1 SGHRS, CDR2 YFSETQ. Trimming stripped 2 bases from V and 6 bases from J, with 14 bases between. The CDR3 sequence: CASSFTGRVDGYTF. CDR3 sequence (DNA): TGCGCCAGCAGCTTTACAGGGAGGGTGGATGGCTACACCTTC. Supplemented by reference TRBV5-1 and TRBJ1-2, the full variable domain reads KAGVTQTPRYLIKTRGQQVTLSCSPISGHRSVSWYQQTPGQGLQFLFEYFSETQRNKGNFPGRFSGRQFSNSRSEMNVSTLELGDSALYLCASSFTGRVDGYTFGSGTRLTVV.

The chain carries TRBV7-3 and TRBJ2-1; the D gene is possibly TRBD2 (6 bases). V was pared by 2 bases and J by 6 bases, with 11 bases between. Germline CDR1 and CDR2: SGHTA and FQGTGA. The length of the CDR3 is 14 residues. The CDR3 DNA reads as TGTGCCAGCAGCTTAGCGGGAATTTCCAATGAGCAGTTCTTC. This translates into CASSLAGISNEQFF.

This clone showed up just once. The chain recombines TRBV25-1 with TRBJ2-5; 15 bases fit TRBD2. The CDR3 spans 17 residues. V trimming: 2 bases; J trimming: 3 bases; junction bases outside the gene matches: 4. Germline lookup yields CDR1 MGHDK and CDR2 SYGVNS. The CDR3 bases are TGTGCCAGCAGTGAAGGACTAGCGGGAGGGGCTGAAGAGACCCAGTACTTC. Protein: CASSEGLAGGAEETQYF.

The CDR3 bases are TGTGCCAGCAGCCAACTCGGGGGGGAAGAGACCCAGTACTTC. As protein: CASSQLGGEETQYF. V usage is TRBV14 and J usage is TRBJ2-5; TRBD2 agrees at 8 bases. Per germline, CDR1 SGHDN and CDR2 FVKESK. Germline trimming cut 2 bases from V and 3 bases from J; bases unmatched to any gene: 2. The CDR3 length is 14 residues.

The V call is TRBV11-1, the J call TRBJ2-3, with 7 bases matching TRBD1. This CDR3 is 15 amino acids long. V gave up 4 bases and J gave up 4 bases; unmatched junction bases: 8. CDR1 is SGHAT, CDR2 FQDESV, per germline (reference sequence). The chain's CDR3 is CASSSDRSGADTQYF. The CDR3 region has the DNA TGTGCCAGCAGCTCGGACAGGTCTGGCGCAGATACGCAGTATTTT.

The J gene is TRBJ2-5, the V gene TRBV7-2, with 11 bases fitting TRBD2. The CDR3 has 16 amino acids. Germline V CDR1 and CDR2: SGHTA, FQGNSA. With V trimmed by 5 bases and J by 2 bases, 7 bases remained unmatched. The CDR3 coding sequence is TGTGCCAGCAGCATATCCGGGACTAGCGGACAAGAGACCCAGTACTTC. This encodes CASSISGTSGQETQYF.

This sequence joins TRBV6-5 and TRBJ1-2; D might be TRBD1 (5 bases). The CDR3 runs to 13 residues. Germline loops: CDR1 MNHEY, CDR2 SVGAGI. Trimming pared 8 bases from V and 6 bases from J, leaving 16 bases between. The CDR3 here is CASGAVQRNGYTF. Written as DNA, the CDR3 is TGTGCCAGCGGGGCCGTCCAACGCAATGGCTACACCTTC.

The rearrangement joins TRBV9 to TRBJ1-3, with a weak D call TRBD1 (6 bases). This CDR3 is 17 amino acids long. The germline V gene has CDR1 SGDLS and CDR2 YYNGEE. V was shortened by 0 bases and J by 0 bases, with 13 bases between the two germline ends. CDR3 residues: CASSVGIQGLSGNTIYF. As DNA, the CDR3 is TGTGCCAGCAGCGTAGGAATCCAGGGGCTCTCTGGAAACACCATATATTTT.

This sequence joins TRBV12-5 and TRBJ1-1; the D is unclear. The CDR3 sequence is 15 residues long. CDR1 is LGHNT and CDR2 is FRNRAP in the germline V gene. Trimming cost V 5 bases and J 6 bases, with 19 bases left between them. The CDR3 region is CASGPAREGVAEAFF. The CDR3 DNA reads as TGTGCTAGTGGTCCAGCGAGAGAGGGAGTAGCTGAAGCTTTCTTT.

The chain's CDR3 is CASSNWTAGTSGRPSSYEQYF. Written as DNA, the CDR3 is TGTGCCAGCAGCAATTGGACGGCAGGGACTAGCGGACGACCGAGCTCCTACGAGCAGTACTTC. The genes are TRBV21-1 and TRBJ2-7; TRBD2 is the table's D call, not checked against the DNA. TRBV21-1 is a recognized pseudogene. The CDR3 spans 21 residues.

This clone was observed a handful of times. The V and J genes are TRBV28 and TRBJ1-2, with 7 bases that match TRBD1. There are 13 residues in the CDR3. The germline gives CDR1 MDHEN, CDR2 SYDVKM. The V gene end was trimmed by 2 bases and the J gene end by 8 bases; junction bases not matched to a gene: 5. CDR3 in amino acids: CASSLRDRTGYTF. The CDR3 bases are TGTGCCAGCAGTTTACGGGACAGAACGGGCTACACCTTC.

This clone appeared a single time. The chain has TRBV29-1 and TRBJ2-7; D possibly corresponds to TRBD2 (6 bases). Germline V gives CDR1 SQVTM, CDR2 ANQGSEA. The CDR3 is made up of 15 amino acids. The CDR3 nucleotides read TGCAACAAACAGTACTTAGCGGAACCCTCCTACGAGCAGTACTTC. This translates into CNKQYLAEPSYEQYF.

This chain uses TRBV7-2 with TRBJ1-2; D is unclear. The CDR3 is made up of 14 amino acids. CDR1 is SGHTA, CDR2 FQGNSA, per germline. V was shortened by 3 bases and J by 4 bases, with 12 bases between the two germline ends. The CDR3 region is CASSFRGLLYGYTF. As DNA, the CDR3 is TGTGCCAGCAGCTTTCGCGGCCTCCTCTATGGCTACACCTTC.